This TCR beta chain emerged from a study of shared T cell receptors in the human thymus. The V gene end was trimmed by 3 bases and the J gene end by 4 bases; junction bases not matched to a gene: 3. Germline V CDR1 and CDR2: MDHEN, SYDVKM. The CDR3 extends over 13 amino acids. Sequencing was performed with immunoSEQ multiplex PCR; in TCRdb, only in-frame clones are kept and a portion is missing. The sample holds about 660,000 clones; around 87% are singletons and the top ten take roughly 0.0089%. This sample also appeared in a second study, on human thymus T cells. That work states: Resections removed during corrective heart surgery provided the thymus tissue used. Biased V and J segment usage appeared in thymus and peripheral blood. Overlap was high between thymic repertoires from unrelated individuals, as reported in related research.

Sequencing was done on a sample of thymocytes. This TCR came from a boy in the first two years of life with a congenital heart defect. This chain uses TRBV28 with TRBJ2-7; TRBD2 agrees at 7 bases. This CDR3 reads CASSFAGRYEQYF. CDR3 nucleotides: TGTGCCAGCAGTTTCGCCGGGAGGTACGAGCAGTACTTC. The complete variable domain, with remaining parts taken from reference TRBV28 and TRBJ2-7, reads DVKVTQSSRYLVKRTGEKVFLECVQDMDHENMFWYRQDPGLGLRLIYFSYDVKMKEKGDIPEGYSVSREKKERFSLILESASTNQTSMYLCASSFAGRYEQYFGPGTRLTVT.